The rows below give T cell receptor beta chains drawn from one sample of a study of T-cell reconstitution after alpha-beta-depleted transplantation in children. In TCRdb, the PCR reads were re-called with MiXCR into one record per CDR3 protein. The profile shows about 980,000 distinct CDR3 sequences, about 29% of them singletons. The specimen comprised PBMCs, mostly from graft donor cells, sampled 360 days after TCRalphabeta/CD19-depleted stem cell transplant. The receptor source for this set is a boy under two years old who had a stem cell transplant for SCID, so the T cells may come from the graft donor. Each CDR3 is given with its conserved first and last residue. Each record gives: CDR3 protein, CDR3 DNA, J gene, clone size, D gene, V gene. The D gene is left open where the match is weak. Some rows mark clone size as missing; the rest say once, few, many or name a class of expanded clone.

CDR3: CASSSPRQGLNYGYTF
DNA: TGTGCCAGCAGTTCCCCGAGACAGGGCCTTAACTATGGCTACACCTTC
J: TRBJ1-2
size: -
D: TRBD1
V: TRBV6-2/TRBV6-3

CDR3: CATSDPGQGINEQYF
DNA: TGTGCCACCAGTGATCCGGGACAGGGAATCAACGAGCAGTACTTC
J: TRBJ2-7
size: -
D: TRBD1
V: TRBV24-1

CDR3: CSVVLRWGGGSYNEQFF
DNA: TGCAGCGTTGTCCTGCGTTGGGGGGGTGGTTCCTACAATGAGCAGTTCTTC
J: TRBJ2-1
size: -
D: TRBD2
V: TRBV29-1

CDR3: CASSRQYRVIYEQYF
DNA: TGTGCCAGCAGCCGACAGTACAGGGTCATCTACGAGCAGTACTTC
J: TRBJ2-7
size: -
D: -
V: TRBV28

CDR3: CASSLSPHEQYF
DNA: TGTGCCAGCAGCTTGTCCCCCCACGAGCAGTACTTC
J: TRBJ2-7
size: few
D: -
V: TRBV5-4

CDR3: CASSYSSGEVHNEQFF
DNA: TGTGCCAGCAGTTACTCCAGCGGGGAGGTTCACAATGAGCAGTTCTTC
J: TRBJ2-1
size: few
D: TRBD2
V: TRBV6-5

CDR3: CASRTMVGQPQHF
DNA: TGTGCCAGCCGAACGATGGTGGGACAGCCCCAGCATTTT
J: TRBJ1-5
size: once
D: -
V: TRBV12-3/TRBV12-4

CDR3: CATSRPTSGSGDTQYF
DNA: TGTGCCACCAGCAGACCGACTAGCGGAAGTGGAGATACGCAGTATTTT
J: TRBJ2-3
size: few
D: TRBD2
V: TRBV15

CDR3: CASHTGRINTGELFF
DNA: TGTGCCAGCCATACGGGCAGAATAAACACCGGGGAGCTGTTTTTT
J: TRBJ2-2
size: once
D: -
V: TRBV6-1

CDR3: CASSLAGRGRQETQYF
DNA: TGTGCCAGCAGCTTAGCAGGAAGGGGCCGCCAAGAGACCCAGTACTTC
J: TRBJ2-5
size: many
D: -
V: TRBV5-1

CDR3: CASSLRTRKDQPQHF
DNA: TGTGCCAGCAGCTTAAGGACCCGCAAGGATCAGCCCCAGCATTTT
J: TRBJ1-5
size: -
D: -
V: TRBV5-6

CDR3: CASSKRAVNEQFF
DNA: TGCGCCAGCAGCAAAAGAGCGGTCAATGAGCAGTTCTTC
J: TRBJ2-1
size: -
D: -
V: TRBV4-1

CDR3: CSAARRPSEQYF
DNA: TGCAGTGCTGCTAGGCGTCCCTCCGAGCAGTACTTC
J: TRBJ2-7
size: -
D: -
V: TRBV20-1

CDR3: CASSVAGERAYNSPLHF
DNA: TGTGCCAGCAGCGTCGCAGGGGAACGGGCCTATAATTCACCCCTCCACTTT
J: TRBJ1-6
size: -
D: -
V: TRBV9

CDR3: CASSRDTEGAGNEQFF
DNA: TGTGCCAGCAGCCGCGATACAGAGGGGGCAGGGAATGAGCAGTTCTTC
J: TRBJ2-1
size: -
D: TRBD1
V: TRBV7-3

CDR3: CASSRGQGAPQETQYF
DNA: TGTGCCAGCAGCCGAGGACAGGGGGCTCCCCAAGAGACCCAGTACTTC
J: TRBJ2-5
size: -
D: TRBD1
V: TRBV12-3/TRBV12-4

CDR3: CASSPKLGGLIEAKNIQYF
DNA: TGTGCCAGCAGCCCAAAGTTGGGGGGGTTGATAGAAGCCAAAAACATTCAGTACTTC
J: TRBJ2-4
size: -
D: TRBD2
V: TRBV13

CDR3: CASNAGGLFYEQYF
DNA: TGTGCCAGCAACGCGGGGGGACTCTTCTACGAGCAGTACTTC
J: TRBJ2-7
size: -
D: TRBD2
V: TRBV12-3/TRBV12-4

CDR3: CASSSLTGEGTEAFF
DNA: TGCGCCAGCAGCTCCTTGACAGGGGAGGGAACTGAAGCTTTCTTT
J: TRBJ1-1
size: -
D: TRBD1
V: TRBV5-1

CDR3: CASTRGTGGTGELFF
DNA: TGTGCCAGCACCCGTGGGACAGGGGGCACCGGGGAGCTGTTTTTT
J: TRBJ2-2
size: many
D: TRBD1
V: TRBV6-2/TRBV6-3

CDR3: CASSDPGGSYNEQFF
DNA: TGTGCCAGCAGTGACCCCGGGGGCTCCTACAATGAGCAGTTCTTC
J: TRBJ2-1
size: many
D: -
V: TRBV2

CDR3: CASSQGTASPPYGYTF
DNA: TGCGCCAGCAGCCAAGGGACAGCCAGTCCACCCTATGGCTACACCTTC
J: TRBJ1-2
size: -
D: -
V: TRBV4-3

CDR3: CSAKRGGHNEQFF
DNA: TGCAGTGCTAAGCGGGGGGGCCACAATGAGCAGTTCTTC
J: TRBJ2-1
size: -
D: TRBD2
V: TRBV20-1

CDR3: CASSQDLVTSPYNEQFF
DNA: TGTGCCAGCAGCCAAGATTTGGTGACTAGTCCCTACAATGAGCAGTTCTTC
J: TRBJ2-1
size: -
D: -
V: TRBV3-1

CDR3: CASSRSLGDEQFF
DNA: TGTGCCAGCAGCAGAAGCCTAGGGGATGAGCAGTTCTTC
J: TRBJ2-1
size: -
D: -
V: TRBV9

CDR3: CASSVGGFTGNTIYF
DNA: TGTGCCAGCAGCGTAGGGGGATTCACTGGAAACACCATATATTTT
J: TRBJ1-3
size: -
D: -
V: TRBV9

CDR3: CASSQDPGLANNEQFF
DNA: TGCGCCAGCAGCCAAGACCCGGGACTAGCCAACAATGAGCAGTTCTTC
J: TRBJ2-1
size: many
D: TRBD2
V: TRBV4-3

CDR3: CASSPGLATGGELFF
DNA: TGTGCCAGCTCACCTGGACTAGCGACGGGCGGGGAGCTGTTTTTT
J: TRBJ2-2
size: -
D: TRBD2
V: TRBV18

CDR3: CASSPKGREDEQFF
DNA: TGTGCCAGCAGTCCAAAGGGGCGCGAGGATGAGCAGTTCTTC
J: TRBJ2-1
size: few
D: -
V: TRBV12-3/TRBV12-4

CDR3: CSVMTGRNTEAFF
DNA: TGCAGCGTTATGACGGGCCGGAACACTGAAGCTTTCTTT
J: TRBJ1-1
size: -
D: -
V: TRBV29-1

CDR3: CASSLGRNSYEQYF
DNA: TGTGCCAGCAGTTTAGGACGGAACTCCTACGAGCAGTACTTC
J: TRBJ2-7
size: few
D: -
V: TRBV12-3/TRBV12-4

CDR3: CSARPGVLTDTQYF
DNA: TGCAGTGCTAGACCGGGAGTCCTCACAGATACGCAGTATTTT
J: TRBJ2-3
size: few
D: -
V: TRBV20-1

CDR3: CASNQGLPPHYEQYF
DNA: TGTGCCAGCAACCAGGGACTCCCACCTCACTACGAGCAGTACTTC
J: TRBJ2-7
size: -
D: -
V: TRBV7-7

CDR3: CASSLAVGSGNTIYF
DNA: TGTGCCAGCAGCTTAGCGGTGGGGTCTGGAAACACCATATATTTT
J: TRBJ1-3
size: -
D: -
V: TRBV7-2

CDR3: CASSLGGLADAKNIQYF
DNA: TGTGCCAGCAGTTTAGGGGGACTAGCGGACGCTAAAAACATTCAGTACTTC
J: TRBJ2-4
size: -
D: TRBD2
V: TRBV12-3/TRBV12-4

CDR3: CASTGPPANTEAFF
DNA: TGTGCCAGCACGGGACCTCCCGCGAACACTGAAGCTTTCTTT
J: TRBJ1-1
size: few
D: -
V: TRBV28

CDR3: CASSFRGQATDTQYF
DNA: TGTGCCAGCAGCTTCAGGGGACAGGCCACAGATACGCAGTATTTT
J: TRBJ2-3
size: -
D: TRBD1
V: TRBV11-2

CDR3: CSASAPSGRRDTQYF
DNA: TGCAGTGCTAGCGCCCCCAGCGGGCGCAGAGATACGCAGTATTTT
J: TRBJ2-3
size: -
D: -
V: TRBV20-1

CDR3: CSARDGGWGQGRQPQHF
DNA: TGCAGTGCTAGAGATGGAGGGTGGGGACAGGGCCGTCAGCCCCAGCATTTT
J: TRBJ1-5
size: few
D: TRBD1
V: TRBV20-1

CDR3: CASRSSLETQYF
DNA: TGTGCCAGCAGGTCCAGCCTAGAGACCCAGTACTTC
J: TRBJ2-5
size: -
D: -
V: TRBV6-5

CDR3: CASSPRTGEEEQYF
DNA: TGCGCCAGCAGCCCTCGGACAGGAGAGGAAGAGCAGTACTTC
J: TRBJ2-7
size: -
D: TRBD1
V: TRBV5-1

CDR3: CASRATGTGKNIQYF
DNA: TGTGCCAGCAGAGCGACCGGGACAGGCAAAAACATTCAGTACTTC
J: TRBJ2-4
size: few
D: TRBD1
V: TRBV11-1

CDR3: CASSIGGGAIEQFF
DNA: TGTGCCAGCAGCATCGGCGGGGGGGCCATTGAGCAGTTCTTC
J: TRBJ2-1
size: -
D: TRBD2
V: TRBV7-3

CDR3: CASSLNPAGDMNTEAFF
DNA: TGCGCCAGCAGCTTGAACCCGGCAGGGGACATGAACACTGAAGCTTTCTTT
J: TRBJ1-1
size: -
D: -
V: TRBV5-1

CDR3: CASMAGTSDGNEQFF
DNA: TGTGCCAGCATGGCCGGGACTAGCGATGGTAATGAGCAGTTCTTC
J: TRBJ2-1
size: -
D: TRBD2
V: TRBV28

CDR3: CASSMAPNTGELFF
DNA: TGTGCCAGCAGCATGGCCCCGAACACCGGGGAGCTGTTTTTT
J: TRBJ2-2
size: -
D: -
V: TRBV9

CDR3: CATNPGGSGNTIYF
DNA: TGTGCCACCAATCCAGGGGGTTCGGGAAACACCATATATTTT
J: TRBJ1-3
size: -
D: TRBD1
V: TRBV10-3

CDR3: CASSLWSYLSTDTQYF
DNA: TGTGCCAGCAGCTTATGGTCCTACCTTAGCACAGATACGCAGTATTTT
J: TRBJ2-3
size: -
D: -
V: TRBV5-6

CDR3: CASSPPTTTDTQYF
DNA: TGTGCCAGCTCACCACCGACTACCACAGATACGCAGTATTTT
J: TRBJ2-3
size: many
D: -
V: TRBV18

CDR3: CASSLEARGTYNEQFF
DNA: TGCGCCAGCAGCTTGGAGGCGCGGGGGACCTACAATGAGCAGTTCTTC
J: TRBJ2-1
size: -
D: TRBD2
V: TRBV5-1

CDR3: CASSRRQGPAIEREQFF
DNA: TGTGCCAGCAGTCGCCGCCAGGGCCCCGCCATCGAACGTGAGCAGTTCTTC
J: TRBJ2-1
size: -
D: -
V: TRBV27

CDR3: CATSRDFGDTQYF
DNA: TGTGCCACCAGCAGAGATTTTGGGGATACGCAGTATTTT
J: TRBJ2-3
size: -
D: -
V: TRBV15

CDR3: CATSTTGSGTDTQYF
DNA: TGTGCCACCAGCACAACAGGGAGTGGGACAGATACGCAGTATTTT
J: TRBJ2-3
size: few
D: -
V: TRBV24-1

CDR3: CASSFAGRNTEAFF
DNA: TGCGCCAGCAGCTTCGCGGGGAGGAACACTGAAGCTTTCTTT
J: TRBJ1-1
size: few
D: -
V: TRBV5-1

CDR3: CASSYRASRGEKLFF
DNA: TGTGCCAGCAGTTACAGAGCCAGCCGGGGGGAAAAACTGTTTTTT
J: TRBJ1-4
size: -
D: -
V: TRBV6-5

CDR3: CASSQDLGGGRNEQFF
DNA: TGTGCCAGCAGCCAAGATTTGGGGGGGGGCCGGAATGAGCAGTTCTTC
J: TRBJ2-1
size: -
D: -
V: TRBV4-2

CDR3: CASSSRRVSGVYNEQFF
DNA: TGTGCCAGCAGTTCTAGAAGGGTGTCTGGTGTTTACAATGAGCAGTTCTTC
J: TRBJ2-1
size: -
D: -
V: TRBV28

CDR3: CASSPLVVDPYSNQPQHF
DNA: TGTGCCAGCAGCCCTCTAGTAGTTGACCCCTATAGCAATCAGCCCCAGCATTTT
J: TRBJ1-5
size: -
D: -
V: TRBV27

CDR3: CAGGGQLYNEQFF
DNA: TGTGCGGGGGGGGGACAGCTGTACAATGAGCAGTTCTTC
J: TRBJ2-1
size: -
D: -
V: TRBV6-2/TRBV6-3

CDR3: CASSFDYEQYF
DNA: TGTGCCAGCAGCTTTGACTACGAGCAGTACTTC
J: TRBJ2-7
size: many
D: -
V: TRBV5-6